These T cell receptor beta chains were read from a single sample in a study of T cell responses to AZD1222 COVID-19 vaccine. The data were produced by immunoSEQ multiplex PCR, yet TCRdb's version contains in-frame clones alone and is incomplete. The sample shows 130,000 to 150,000 clones, roughly nine tenths of them seen only once. This material consisted of peripheral blood, taken 28 days after the second AZD1222 dose. Receptors originate from an adult who received the AZD1222 COVID-19 vaccine. Both conserved end residues are part of each CDR3. Each record gives: CDR3 DNA, CDR3 protein, V gene, D gene, clone size, J gene. A D gene is named only where the DNA matches it firmly. Clone size is not always given. Where it is, it says once, few, many or a class for expanded clones.

CDR3 DNA: TGTGCCAGCAGTGCGACTAGCGGAAGCACAGATACGCAGTATTTT
CDR3 protein: CASSATSGSTDTQYF
V gene: TRBV6-2/TRBV6-3
D gene: TRBD2
clone size: NA
J gene: TRBJ2-3

CDR3 DNA: TGTGCCTGGAGTGTAATTGGGCGCTCTGGCTACACCTTC
CDR3 protein: CAWSVIGRSGYTF
V gene: TRBV30
D gene: NA
clone size: NA
J gene: TRBJ1-2

CDR3 DNA: TGTGCCAGCAGTCCCCTGACCTACAATGAGCAGTTCTTC
CDR3 protein: CASSPLTYNEQFF
V gene: TRBV12-3/TRBV12-4
D gene: NA
clone size: NA
J gene: TRBJ2-1

CDR3 DNA: TGTGCCTGGAGTAAAACTACGCTTTACGAGCAGTACTTC
CDR3 protein: CAWSKTTLYEQYF
V gene: TRBV30
D gene: NA
clone size: NA
J gene: TRBJ2-7

CDR3 DNA: TGTGCCAGCAGCGACAGGGGCCGGAGCACCGGGGAGCTGTTTTTT
CDR3 protein: CASSDRGRSTGELFF
V gene: TRBV2
D gene: TRBD1
clone size: NA
J gene: TRBJ2-2

CDR3 DNA: TGCGCCAGGACCCCCCGGCAAGCCGATGGCTACACCTTC
CDR3 protein: CARTPRQADGYTF
V gene: TRBV10-1
D gene: NA
clone size: NA
J gene: TRBJ1-2

CDR3 DNA: TGTGCCTGGAGTCTTACTAGGACTAGCGGGGTTTACAATGAGCAGTTCTTC
CDR3 protein: CAWSLTRTSGVYNEQFF
V gene: TRBV30
D gene: TRBD2
clone size: NA
J gene: TRBJ2-1

CDR3 DNA: TGTGCCAGGGGGACTAGCGGGAGAGATACGCAGTATTTT
CDR3 protein: CARGTSGRDTQYF
V gene: TRBV6-5
D gene: TRBD2
clone size: NA
J gene: TRBJ2-3

CDR3 DNA: TGTGCCTGGTTCTCGCCGGGTTCAGGCAATCAGCCCCAGCATTTT
CDR3 protein: CAWFSPGSGNQPQHF
V gene: TRBV30
D gene: NA
clone size: NA
J gene: TRBJ1-5

CDR3 DNA: TGCAGCGTTGATGTAGGGGGATACGACACTGAAGCTTTCTTT
CDR3 protein: CSVDVGGYDTEAFF
V gene: TRBV29-1
D gene: NA
clone size: NA
J gene: TRBJ1-1

CDR3 DNA: TGTGCCAGTAGAAAACAGGGTAATGGGGCCAACGTCCTGACTTTC
CDR3 protein: CASRKQGNGANVLTF
V gene: TRBV19
D gene: NA
clone size: NA
J gene: TRBJ2-6

CDR3 DNA: TGCGCCAGCAGTCTCAGGGGGTCCGGGGAGCTGTTTTTT
CDR3 protein: CASSLRGSGELFF
V gene: TRBV4-3
D gene: TRBD1
clone size: NA
J gene: TRBJ2-2

CDR3 DNA: TGTGCCAGCAGCCGCCAGGGGGAGAACTACAATGAGCAGTTCTTC
CDR3 protein: CASSRQGENYNEQFF
V gene: TRBV13
D gene: TRBD1
clone size: NA
J gene: TRBJ2-1

CDR3 DNA: TGTGCCAGCAGCCTGATGCTTGGGGGAGCTGAAGCTTTCTTT
CDR3 protein: CASSLMLGGAEAFF
V gene: TRBV4-2
D gene: NA
clone size: NA
J gene: TRBJ1-1

CDR3 DNA: TGTGCCACCAGTAGCCCGGGCACTGAAGCTTTCTTT
CDR3 protein: CATSSPGTEAFF
V gene: TRBV24-1
D gene: NA
clone size: few
J gene: TRBJ1-1

CDR3 DNA: TGCGCCAGCAGCCAAGTACCCGAGGGGCTCTACTACGAGCAGTACTTC
CDR3 protein: CASSQVPEGLYYEQYF
V gene: TRBV4-1
D gene: NA
clone size: NA
J gene: TRBJ2-7

CDR3 DNA: TGCGCCAGCAGCTTCCAGTACAATGAGCAGTTCTTC
CDR3 protein: CASSFQYNEQFF
V gene: TRBV5-1
D gene: NA
clone size: NA
J gene: TRBJ2-1

CDR3 DNA: TGTGCCAGCAGCTCCCTGACAGGAACTCAAGAGACCCAGTACTTC
CDR3 protein: CASSSLTGTQETQYF
V gene: TRBV2
D gene: NA
clone size: NA
J gene: TRBJ2-5

CDR3 DNA: TGTGCCAGCAGCGTAGGGGTAGGGACGGAGACCCAGTACTTC
CDR3 protein: CASSVGVGTETQYF
V gene: TRBV9
D gene: NA
clone size: NA
J gene: TRBJ2-5